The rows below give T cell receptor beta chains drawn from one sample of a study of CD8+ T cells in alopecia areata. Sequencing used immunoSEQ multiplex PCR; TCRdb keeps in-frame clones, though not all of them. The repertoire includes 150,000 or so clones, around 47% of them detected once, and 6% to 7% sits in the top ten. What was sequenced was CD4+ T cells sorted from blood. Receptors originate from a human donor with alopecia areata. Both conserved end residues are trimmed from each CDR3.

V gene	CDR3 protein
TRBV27	ASSLRSVDEQY
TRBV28	ASSSTPWGDSYEQY
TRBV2	ASRGTPGTDTQY
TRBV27	ASSFSGIGETQY
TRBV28	ATVTGQYGYT
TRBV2	ASKDKLVGTQY
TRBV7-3	ASSLTPLAGGDTQY
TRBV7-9	ASRSFSGRWNEQF
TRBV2	ASQNREEWDEQY
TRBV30	AWSVLTGISYEQY
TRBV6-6	AARRGETDTQY
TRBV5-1	ATSGTGGHEQY
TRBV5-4	ASSLNRQDGYT
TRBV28	ASSFSGRGYNEQF
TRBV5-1	ASSLASDNYGYT
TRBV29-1	SVDPRLDTQY
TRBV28	ASSSVGGRF
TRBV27	ASSFGVSGNTIY
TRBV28	ASSPHGVVQAF
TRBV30	AWTPGGVGYT
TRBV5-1	ASSFGIAGHQETQY
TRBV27	ASSEAGVSYEQY
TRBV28	ASHLSGRAGLNEQF
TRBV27	ASSLFAGPGEQF
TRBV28	ASKTGQGATYEQY
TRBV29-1	SVVGSSGPYNEQF
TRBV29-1	SVALGALHTEAF
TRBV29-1	SVQGLAGETQY
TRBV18	ASSPPRAKQETQY
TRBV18	ASSPQGTEQY
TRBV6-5	ASSSQGYEAF
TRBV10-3	AISGGIGQPQH
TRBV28	ASLLGGASGSYNEQF